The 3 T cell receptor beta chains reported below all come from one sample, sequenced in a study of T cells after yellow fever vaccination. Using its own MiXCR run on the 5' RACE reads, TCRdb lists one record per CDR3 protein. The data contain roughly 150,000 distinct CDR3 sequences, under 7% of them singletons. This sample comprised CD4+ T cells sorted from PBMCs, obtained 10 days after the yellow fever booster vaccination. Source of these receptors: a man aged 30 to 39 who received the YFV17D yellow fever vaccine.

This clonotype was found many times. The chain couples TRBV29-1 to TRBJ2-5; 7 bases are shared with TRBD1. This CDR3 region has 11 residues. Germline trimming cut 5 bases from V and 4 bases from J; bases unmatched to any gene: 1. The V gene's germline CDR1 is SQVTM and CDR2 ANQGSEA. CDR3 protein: CSVRTGETQYF. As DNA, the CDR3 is TGCAGCGTTCGGACAGGAGAGACCCAGTACTTC.

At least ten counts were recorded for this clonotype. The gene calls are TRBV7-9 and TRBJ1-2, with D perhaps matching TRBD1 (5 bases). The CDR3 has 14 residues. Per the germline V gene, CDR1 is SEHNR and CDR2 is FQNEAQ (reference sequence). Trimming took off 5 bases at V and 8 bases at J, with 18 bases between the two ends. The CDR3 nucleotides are TGTGCCAGCAGCCCCCCGGGACCGCGAGGGGGCTACACCTTC. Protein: CASSPPGPRGGYTF.

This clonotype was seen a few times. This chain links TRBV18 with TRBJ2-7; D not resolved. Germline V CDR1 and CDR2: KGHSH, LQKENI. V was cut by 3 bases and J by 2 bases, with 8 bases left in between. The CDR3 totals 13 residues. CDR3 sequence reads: CASSPRNPYEQYF. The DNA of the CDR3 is TGTGCCAGCTCACCGAGGAACCCCTACGAGCAGTACTTC.